Reported below is one T cell receptor (beta chain). The sample is drawn from a study of blood T cell repertoires in COVID-19. Looking at the study overall: Researchers got acute and convalescent COVID-19 samples from the United States, Italy and Spain. PBMCs, B-cell-depleted T cells, or T cells were the source of the cDNA or gDNA that made up the material.

Methods used by the authors: Scientists estimated how many nucleated cells there were by amplifying reference gene primers. Sequencing used immunoSEQ multiplex PCR; TCRdb keeps in-frame clones, though not all of them. That table gives V, J and clone size, and the DNA gave D and trimming. The repertoire includes fewer than 500,000 clones, 80% to 90% of them detected once, and approximately 1.4% sits in the top ten. V was pared by 0 bases and J by 8 bases, with 14 bases between. The CDR3 has 14 amino acids. Germline values: CDR1 SGDLS, CDR2 YYNGEE. The TCR sequence derives from a woman under 40 with active or convalescent COVID-19. The V gene is TRBV9, the J gene TRBJ1-2; D is ambiguous. Sequenced: peripheral blood. The CDR3 here is CASSVGFLESGYTF. CDR3 coding DNA: TGTGCCAGCAGCGTAGGATTCCTCGAGTCCGGCTACACCTTC.